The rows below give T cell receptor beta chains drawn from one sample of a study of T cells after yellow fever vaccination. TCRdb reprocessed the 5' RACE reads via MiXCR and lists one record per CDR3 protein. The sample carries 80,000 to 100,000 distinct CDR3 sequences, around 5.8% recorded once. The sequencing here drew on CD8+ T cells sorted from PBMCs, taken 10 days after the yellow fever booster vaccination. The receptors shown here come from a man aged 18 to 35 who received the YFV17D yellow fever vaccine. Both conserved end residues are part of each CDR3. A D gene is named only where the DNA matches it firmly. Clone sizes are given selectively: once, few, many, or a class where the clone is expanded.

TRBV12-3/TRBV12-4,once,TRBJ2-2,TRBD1,TGTGCCAGCAGTCGGGACAGGGTGAACACCGGGGAGCTGTTTTTT,CASSRDRVNTGELFF
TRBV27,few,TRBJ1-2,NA,TGTGCCAGCAGTCCCCGGACGGGGAACTATGGCTACACCTTC,CASSPRTGNYGYTF
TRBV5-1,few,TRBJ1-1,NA,TGCGCCAGCAGCTGGGGGTTCCCCCGGGACCCCTGGAACACTGAAGCTTTCTTT,CASSWGFPRDPWNTEAFF
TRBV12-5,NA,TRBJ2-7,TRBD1,TGTGCTAGTGGCTCAGGGGACAGGGTGTACGAGCAGTACTTC,CASGSGDRVYEQYF
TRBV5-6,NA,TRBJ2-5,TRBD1,TGTGCCAGCAGCTGGGGGACAGGGTTAGAGACCCAGTACTTC,CASSWGTGLETQYF
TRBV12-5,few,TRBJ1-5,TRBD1,TGTGCTAGTGGTTTACCGGACAGGGGGCCCGATAGCAATCAGCCCCAGCATTTT,CASGLPDRGPDSNQPQHF
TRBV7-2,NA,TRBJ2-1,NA,TGTGCCAGCAGCTCCCGTGAAGGGAGACTCCACAATGAGCAGTTCTTC,CASSSREGRLHNEQFF
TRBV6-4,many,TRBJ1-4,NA,TGTGCCAGCAGATGGGGGTTTGAAAAACTGTTTTTT,CASRWGFEKLFF
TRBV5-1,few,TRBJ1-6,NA,TGCGCCAGCAGCAGCTATAGCTCCTATAATTCACCCCTCCACTTT,CASSSYSSYNSPLHF
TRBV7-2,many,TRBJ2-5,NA,TGTGCCAGCAGCTTACCCGTTGGAGGGGCGGAGGAGACCCAGTACTTC,CASSLPVGGAEETQYF
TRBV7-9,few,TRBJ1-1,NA,TGTGCCAGCAGCTTAAAACAGGGTCGGGACACTGAAGCTTTCTTT,CASSLKQGRDTEAFF
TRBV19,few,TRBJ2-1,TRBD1,TGTGCCAGTAGTATCCGGGACAGGGATAATGAGCAGTTCTTC,CASSIRDRDNEQFF
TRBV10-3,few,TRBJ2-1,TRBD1,TGTGCCATCAGTGAGTCGAGACAGGGGTATTATGAGCAGTTCTTC,CAISESRQGYYEQFF
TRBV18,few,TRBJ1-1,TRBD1,TGTGCCAGCTCACCACCACTGATCGAGTTGTGGACAGGGACGAACACTGAAGCTTTCTTT,CASSPPLIELWTGTNTEAFF
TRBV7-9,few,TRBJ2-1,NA,TGTGCCAGCACCGGGGGGCACAATGAGCAGTTCTTC,CASTGGHNEQFF
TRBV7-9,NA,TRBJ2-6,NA,TGTGCCAGCAGCTCATGGGCCAGAGTCTTTGGGGCCAACGTCCTGACTTTC,CASSSWARVFGANVLTF
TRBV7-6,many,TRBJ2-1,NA,TGTGCCAGCAGCGCCGGGGGTGGCCACTCCTACAATGAGCAGTTCTTC,CASSAGGGHSYNEQFF
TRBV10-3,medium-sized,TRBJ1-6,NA,TGTGCCATCAGTGACCCGACAGCTACCCTAATTCCCAATTCGGCCCTCCACTTT,CAISDPTATLIPNSALHF
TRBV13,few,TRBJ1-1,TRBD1,TGTGCCAGCAGCTTAAGGGGACAGAGGTATGAAGCTTTCTTT,CASSLRGQRYEAFF
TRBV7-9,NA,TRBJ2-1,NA,TGTGCCAGCAGCTTAGCAAGGGGCGGGGAGACTTACAATGAGCAGTTCTTC,CASSLARGGETYNEQFF
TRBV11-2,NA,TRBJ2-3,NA,TGTGCCAGCAGCGTACAAGCCCAAGGGCAGTATTTT,CASSVQAQGQYF
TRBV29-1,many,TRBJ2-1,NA,TGCAGCGTTGAAGATCCTCTGGGGGTCGGTGAGCAGTTCTTC,CSVEDPLGVGEQFF